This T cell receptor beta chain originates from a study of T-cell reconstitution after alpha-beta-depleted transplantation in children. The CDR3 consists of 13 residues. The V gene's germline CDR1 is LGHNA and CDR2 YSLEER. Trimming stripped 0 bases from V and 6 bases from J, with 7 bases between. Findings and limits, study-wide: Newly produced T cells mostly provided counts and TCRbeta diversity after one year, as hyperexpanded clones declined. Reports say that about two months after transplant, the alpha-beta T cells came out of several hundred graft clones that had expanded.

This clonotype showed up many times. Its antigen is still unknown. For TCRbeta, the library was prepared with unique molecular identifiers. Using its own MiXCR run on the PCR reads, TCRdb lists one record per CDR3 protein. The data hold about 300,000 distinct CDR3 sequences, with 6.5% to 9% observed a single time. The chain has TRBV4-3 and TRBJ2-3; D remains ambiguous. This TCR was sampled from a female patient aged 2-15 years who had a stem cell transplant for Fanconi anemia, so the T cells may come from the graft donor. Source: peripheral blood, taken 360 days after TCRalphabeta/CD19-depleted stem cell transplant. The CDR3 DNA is TGCGCCAGCAGCCAAGATTTAGGGGATACGCAGTATTTT. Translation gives CASSQDLGDTQYF.